This T cell receptor (beta chain) was found in a study of blood T cell repertoires in COVID-19. Turning to the study itself: The origin of the acute and convalescent COVID-19 samples was the United States, Italy and Spain. T cells, B-cell-depleted T cells, or PBMCs provided the cDNA or gDNA that served as material.

The repertoire was sequenced with immunoSEQ multiplex PCR; TCRdb's copy has only in-frame clones and lacks some. Counted here are 120,000 or so clones, over 60% occurring once; the ten biggest clones make up over 7%. The length of the CDR3 is 14 residues. In germline, CDR1 is SEHNR, CDR2 FQNEAQ (reference sequence). J was trimmed by 7 bases and V by 1 base; bases with no gene match: 2. The chain joins TRBV7-9 to TRBJ1-4; 8 bases align to TRBD1. The sample taken for sequencing was peripheral blood. The TCR sequence derives from a human donor in a cohort sampled during active COVID-19. CDR3 residues: CASSLEQGVEKLFF. The CDR3, as DNA: TGTGCCAGCAGCTTAGAACAGGGGGTTGAAAAACTGTTTTTT. Complete variable domain (other parts from reference TRBV7-9 and TRBJ1-4): DTGVSQNPRHKITKRGQNVTFRCDPISEHNRLYWYRQTLGQGPEFLTYFQNEAQLEKSRLLSDRFSAERPKGSFSTLEIQRTEQGDSAMYLCASSLEQGVEKLFFGSGTQLSVL.